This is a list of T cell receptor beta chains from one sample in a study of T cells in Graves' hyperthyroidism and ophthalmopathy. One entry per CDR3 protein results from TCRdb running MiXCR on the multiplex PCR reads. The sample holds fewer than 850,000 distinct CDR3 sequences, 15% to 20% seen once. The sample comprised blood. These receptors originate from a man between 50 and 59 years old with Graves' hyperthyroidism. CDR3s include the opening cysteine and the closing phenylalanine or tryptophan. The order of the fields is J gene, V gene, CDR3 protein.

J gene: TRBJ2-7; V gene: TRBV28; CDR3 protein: CASNQGHPPYEQYF
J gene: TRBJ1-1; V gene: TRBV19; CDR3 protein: CASSMGLHGTEAFF
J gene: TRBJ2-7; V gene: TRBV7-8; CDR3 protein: CASSLAGTLAHEQYF
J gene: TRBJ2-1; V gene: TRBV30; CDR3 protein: CAWSYSGPYNEQFF
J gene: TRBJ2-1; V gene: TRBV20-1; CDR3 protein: CSASHRTSGGLGNEQFF
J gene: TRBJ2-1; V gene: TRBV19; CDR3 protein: CASSTSTAGGREGVNNEQFF
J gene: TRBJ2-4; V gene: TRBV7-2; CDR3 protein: CASSPMTYLAKNIQYF
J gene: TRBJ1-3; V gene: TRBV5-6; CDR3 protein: CASSLAGAGNTIYF
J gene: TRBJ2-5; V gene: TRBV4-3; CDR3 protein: CASSQGQGAAETQYF
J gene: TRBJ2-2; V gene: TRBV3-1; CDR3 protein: CASSLHVELFF
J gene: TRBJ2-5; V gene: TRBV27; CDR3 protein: CASSLSDRQETQYF
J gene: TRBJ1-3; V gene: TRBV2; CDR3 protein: CASSNGQGLNSGNTIYF
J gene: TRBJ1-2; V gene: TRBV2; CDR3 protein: CASRTGGWGGYTF
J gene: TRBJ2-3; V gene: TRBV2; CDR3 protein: CASSCQGDTQYF
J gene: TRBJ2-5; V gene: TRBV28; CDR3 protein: CASSFYGHRTGGETQYF
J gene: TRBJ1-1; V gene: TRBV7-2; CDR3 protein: CASIGAAGVAEAFF
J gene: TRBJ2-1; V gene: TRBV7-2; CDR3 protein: CASTLVSGSPTIANEQFF
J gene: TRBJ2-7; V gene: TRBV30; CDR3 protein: CAWSAYRGNNEQYF
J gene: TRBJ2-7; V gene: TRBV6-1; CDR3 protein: CASRPGTTGYEQYF
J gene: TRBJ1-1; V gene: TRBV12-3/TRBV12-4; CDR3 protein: CASTPIANPRFNTEAFF
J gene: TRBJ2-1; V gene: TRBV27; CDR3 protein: CASSPWTVSYNEQFF
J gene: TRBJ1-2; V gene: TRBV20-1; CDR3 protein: CSAGDRRNYGYTF
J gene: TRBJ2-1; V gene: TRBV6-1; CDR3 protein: CASVPSGREWVNEQFF
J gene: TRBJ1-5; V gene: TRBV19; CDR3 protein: CASSLTQDQPQHF
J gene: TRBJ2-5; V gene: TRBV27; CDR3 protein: CASSLNGGTQYF
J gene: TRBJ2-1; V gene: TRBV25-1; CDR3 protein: CASSGGAGHYNEQFF
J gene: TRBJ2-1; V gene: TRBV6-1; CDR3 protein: CASRIAGVDEQFF